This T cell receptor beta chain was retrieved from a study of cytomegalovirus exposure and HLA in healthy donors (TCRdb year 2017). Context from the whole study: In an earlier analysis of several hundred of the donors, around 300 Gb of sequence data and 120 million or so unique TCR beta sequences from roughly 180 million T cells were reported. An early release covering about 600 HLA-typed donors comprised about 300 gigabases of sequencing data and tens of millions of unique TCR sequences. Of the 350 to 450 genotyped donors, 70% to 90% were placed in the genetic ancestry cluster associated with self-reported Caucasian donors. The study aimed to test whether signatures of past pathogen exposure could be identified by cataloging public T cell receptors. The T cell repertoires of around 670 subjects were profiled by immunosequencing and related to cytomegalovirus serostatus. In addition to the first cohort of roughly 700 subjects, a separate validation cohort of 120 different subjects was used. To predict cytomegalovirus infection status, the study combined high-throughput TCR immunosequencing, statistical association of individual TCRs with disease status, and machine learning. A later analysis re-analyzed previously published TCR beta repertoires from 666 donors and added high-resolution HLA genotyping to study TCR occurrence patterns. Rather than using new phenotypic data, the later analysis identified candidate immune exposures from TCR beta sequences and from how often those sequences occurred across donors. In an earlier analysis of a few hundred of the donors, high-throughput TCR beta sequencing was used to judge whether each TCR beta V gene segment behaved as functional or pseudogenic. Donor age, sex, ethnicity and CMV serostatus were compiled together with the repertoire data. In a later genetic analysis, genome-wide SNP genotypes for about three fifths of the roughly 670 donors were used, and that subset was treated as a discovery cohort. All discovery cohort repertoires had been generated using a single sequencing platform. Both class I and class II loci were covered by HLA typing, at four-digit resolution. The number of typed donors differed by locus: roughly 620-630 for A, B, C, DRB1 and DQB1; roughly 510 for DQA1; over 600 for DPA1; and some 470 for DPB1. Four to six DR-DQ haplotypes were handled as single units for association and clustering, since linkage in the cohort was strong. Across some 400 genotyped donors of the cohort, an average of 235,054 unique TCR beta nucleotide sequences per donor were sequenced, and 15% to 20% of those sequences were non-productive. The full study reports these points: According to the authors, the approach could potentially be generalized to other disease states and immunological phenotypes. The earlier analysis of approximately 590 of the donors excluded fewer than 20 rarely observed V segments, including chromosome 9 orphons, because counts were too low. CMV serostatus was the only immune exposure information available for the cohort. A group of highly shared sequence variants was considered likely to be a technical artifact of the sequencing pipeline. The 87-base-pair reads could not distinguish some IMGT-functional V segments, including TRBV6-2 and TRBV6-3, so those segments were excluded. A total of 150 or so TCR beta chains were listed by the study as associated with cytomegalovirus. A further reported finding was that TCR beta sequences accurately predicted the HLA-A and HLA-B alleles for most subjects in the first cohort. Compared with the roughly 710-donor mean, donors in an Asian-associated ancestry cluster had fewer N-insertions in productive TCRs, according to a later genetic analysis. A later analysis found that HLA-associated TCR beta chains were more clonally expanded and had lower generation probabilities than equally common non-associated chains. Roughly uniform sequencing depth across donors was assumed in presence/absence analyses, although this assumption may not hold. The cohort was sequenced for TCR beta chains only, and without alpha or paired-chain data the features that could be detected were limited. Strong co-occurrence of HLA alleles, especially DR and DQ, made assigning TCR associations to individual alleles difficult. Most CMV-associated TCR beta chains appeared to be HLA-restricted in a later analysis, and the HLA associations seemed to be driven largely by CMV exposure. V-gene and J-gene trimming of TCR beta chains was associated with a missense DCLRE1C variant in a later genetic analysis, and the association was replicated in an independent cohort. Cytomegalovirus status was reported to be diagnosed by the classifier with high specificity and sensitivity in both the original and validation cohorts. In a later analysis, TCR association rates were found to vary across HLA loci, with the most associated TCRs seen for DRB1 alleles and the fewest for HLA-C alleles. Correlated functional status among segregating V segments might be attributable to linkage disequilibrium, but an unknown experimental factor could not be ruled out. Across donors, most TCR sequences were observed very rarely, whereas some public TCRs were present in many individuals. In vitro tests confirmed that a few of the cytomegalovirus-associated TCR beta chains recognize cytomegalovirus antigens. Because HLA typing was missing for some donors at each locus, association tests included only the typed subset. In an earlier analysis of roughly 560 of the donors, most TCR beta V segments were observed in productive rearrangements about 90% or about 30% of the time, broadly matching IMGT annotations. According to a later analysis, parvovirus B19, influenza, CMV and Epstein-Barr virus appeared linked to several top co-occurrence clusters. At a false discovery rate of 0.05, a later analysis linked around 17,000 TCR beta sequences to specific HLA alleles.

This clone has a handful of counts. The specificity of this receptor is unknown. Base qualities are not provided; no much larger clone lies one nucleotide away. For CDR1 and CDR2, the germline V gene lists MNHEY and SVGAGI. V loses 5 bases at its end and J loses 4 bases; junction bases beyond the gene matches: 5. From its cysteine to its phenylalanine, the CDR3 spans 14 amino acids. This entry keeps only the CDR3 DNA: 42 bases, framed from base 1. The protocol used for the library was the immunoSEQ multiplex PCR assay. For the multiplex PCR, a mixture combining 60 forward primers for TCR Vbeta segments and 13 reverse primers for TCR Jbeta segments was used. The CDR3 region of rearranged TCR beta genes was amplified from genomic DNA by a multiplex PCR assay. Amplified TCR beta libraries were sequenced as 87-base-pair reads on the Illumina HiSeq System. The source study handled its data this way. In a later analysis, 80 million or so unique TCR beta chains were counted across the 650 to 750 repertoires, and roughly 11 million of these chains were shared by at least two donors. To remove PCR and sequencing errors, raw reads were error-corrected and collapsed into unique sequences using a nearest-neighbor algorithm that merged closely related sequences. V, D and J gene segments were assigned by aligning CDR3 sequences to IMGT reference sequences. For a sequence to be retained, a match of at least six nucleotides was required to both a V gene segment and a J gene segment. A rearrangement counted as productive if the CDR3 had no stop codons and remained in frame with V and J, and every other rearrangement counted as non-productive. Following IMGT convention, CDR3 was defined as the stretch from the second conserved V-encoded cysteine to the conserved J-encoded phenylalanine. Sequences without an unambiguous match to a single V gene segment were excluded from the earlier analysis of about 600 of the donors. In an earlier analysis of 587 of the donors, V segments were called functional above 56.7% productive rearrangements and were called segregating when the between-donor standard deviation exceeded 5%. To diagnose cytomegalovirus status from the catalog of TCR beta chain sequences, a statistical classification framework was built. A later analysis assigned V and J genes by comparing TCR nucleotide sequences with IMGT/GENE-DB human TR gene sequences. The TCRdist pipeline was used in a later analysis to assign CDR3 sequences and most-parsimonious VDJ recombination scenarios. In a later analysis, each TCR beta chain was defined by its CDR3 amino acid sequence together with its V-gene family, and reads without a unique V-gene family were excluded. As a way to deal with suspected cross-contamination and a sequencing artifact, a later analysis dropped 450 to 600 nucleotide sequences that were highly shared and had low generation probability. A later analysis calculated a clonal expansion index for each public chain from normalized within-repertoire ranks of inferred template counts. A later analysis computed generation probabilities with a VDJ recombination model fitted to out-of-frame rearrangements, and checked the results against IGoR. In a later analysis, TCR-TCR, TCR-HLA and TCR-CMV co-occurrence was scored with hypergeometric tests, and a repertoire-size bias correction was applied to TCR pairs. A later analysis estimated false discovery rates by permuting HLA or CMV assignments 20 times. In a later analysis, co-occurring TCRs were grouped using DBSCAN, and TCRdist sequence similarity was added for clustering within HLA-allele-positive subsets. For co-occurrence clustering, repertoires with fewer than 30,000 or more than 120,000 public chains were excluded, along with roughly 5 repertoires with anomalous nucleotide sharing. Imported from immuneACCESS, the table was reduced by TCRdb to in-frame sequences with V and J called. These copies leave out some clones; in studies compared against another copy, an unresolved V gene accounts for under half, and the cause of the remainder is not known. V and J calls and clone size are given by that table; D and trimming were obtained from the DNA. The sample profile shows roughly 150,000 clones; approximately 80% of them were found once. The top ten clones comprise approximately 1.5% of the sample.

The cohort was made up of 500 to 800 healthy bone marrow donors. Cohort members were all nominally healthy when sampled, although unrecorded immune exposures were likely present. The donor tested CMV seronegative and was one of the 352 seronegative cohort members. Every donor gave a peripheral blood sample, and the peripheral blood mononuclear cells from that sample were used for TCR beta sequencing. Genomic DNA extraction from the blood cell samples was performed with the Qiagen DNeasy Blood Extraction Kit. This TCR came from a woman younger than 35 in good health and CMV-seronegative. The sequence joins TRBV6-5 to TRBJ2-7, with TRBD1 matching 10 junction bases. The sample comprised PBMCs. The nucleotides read TGTGCCAGCAGTGAAGGGGACAGGGGTTACGAGCAGTACTTC. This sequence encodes CASSEGDRGYEQYF.